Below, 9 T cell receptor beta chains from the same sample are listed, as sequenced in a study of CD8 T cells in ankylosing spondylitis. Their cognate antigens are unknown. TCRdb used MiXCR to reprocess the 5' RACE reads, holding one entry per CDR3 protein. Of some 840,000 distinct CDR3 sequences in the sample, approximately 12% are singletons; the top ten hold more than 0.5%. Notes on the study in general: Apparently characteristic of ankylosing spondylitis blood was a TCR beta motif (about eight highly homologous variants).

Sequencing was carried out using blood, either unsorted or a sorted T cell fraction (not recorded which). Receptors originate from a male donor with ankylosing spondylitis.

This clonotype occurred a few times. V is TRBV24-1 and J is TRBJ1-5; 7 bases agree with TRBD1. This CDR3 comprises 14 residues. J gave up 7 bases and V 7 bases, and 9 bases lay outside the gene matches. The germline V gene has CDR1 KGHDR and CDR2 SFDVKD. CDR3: CATSPNRGGQPQHF. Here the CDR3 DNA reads TGTGCCACCAGCCCAAACAGGGGTGGCCAGCCCCAGCATTTT.

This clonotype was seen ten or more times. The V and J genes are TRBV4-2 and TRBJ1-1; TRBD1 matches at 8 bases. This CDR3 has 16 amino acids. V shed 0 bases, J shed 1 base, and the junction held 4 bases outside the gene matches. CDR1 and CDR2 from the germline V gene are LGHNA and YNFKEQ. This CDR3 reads CASSQERGQANTEAFF. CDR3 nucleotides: TGTGCCAGCAGCCAAGAAAGGGGACAGGCGAACACTGAAGCTTTCTTT.

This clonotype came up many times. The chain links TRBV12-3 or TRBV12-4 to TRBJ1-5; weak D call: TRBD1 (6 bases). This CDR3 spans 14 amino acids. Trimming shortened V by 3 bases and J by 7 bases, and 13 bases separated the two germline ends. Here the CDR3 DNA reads TGTGCCAGCAGTTTCATGGCAGGGGACCAGCCCCAGCATTTT. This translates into CASSFMAGDQPQHF.

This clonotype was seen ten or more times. Here the CDR3 DNA reads TGTGCCAGCAGACCAGGGGGAGCCCGCTCCTACGAGCAGTACTTC. This encodes CASRPGGARSYEQYF. The V and J genes are TRBV12-3 or TRBV12-4 and TRBJ2-7; 7 positions match TRBD1. This CDR3 has 15 residues. V shed 6 bases, J shed 0 bases, and the junction held 8 bases outside the gene matches.

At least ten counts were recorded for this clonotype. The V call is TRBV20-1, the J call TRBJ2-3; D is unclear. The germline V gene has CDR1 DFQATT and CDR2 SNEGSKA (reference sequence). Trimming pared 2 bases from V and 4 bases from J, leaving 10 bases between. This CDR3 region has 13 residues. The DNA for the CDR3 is TGCAGTGCTAGATCGGTTAGGGCAGATACGCAGTATTTT. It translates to CSARSVRADTQYF.

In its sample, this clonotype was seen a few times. The CDR3 DNA is TGCGCCAGCAGCTTGGCCGGCAGCAAGAATCAGCCCCAGCATTTT. Protein product: CASSLAGSKNQPQHF. The genes are TRBV5-1 and TRBJ1-5; D ambiguous. V lost 0 bases, J lost 4 bases, and 11 bases lay in between. This CDR3 comprises 15 residues. CDR1 and CDR2 from the germline V gene are SGHRS and YFSETQ. The variable domain in full, completed from reference TRBV5-1 and TRBJ1-5, reads KAGVTQTPRYLIKTRGQQVTLSCSPISGHRSVSWYQQTPGQGLQFLFEYFSETQRNKGNFPGRFSGRQFSNSRSEMNVSTLELGDSALYLCASSLAGSKNQPQHFGDGTRLSIL.

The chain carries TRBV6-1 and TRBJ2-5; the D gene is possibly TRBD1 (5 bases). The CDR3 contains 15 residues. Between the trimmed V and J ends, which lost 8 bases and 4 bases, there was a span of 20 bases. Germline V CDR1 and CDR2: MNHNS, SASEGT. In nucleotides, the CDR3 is TGTGCCAGCCGCTCCTGGGGTGGTGGGGCAGAGACCCAGTACTTC. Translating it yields CASRSWGGGAETQYF.

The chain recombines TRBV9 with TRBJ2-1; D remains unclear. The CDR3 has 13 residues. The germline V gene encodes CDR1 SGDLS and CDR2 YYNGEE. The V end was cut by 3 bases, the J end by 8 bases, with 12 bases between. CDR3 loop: CASSEWPGDEQFF. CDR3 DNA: TGTGCCAGCAGCGAGTGGCCCGGAGATGAGCAGTTCTTC.

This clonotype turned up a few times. The CDR3 sequence is CASSELFSPRQYF. The CDR3 DNA reads TGTGCCAGCAGTGAATTGTTCTCCCCACGACAGTACTTC. V gene TRBV25-1 combines with J gene TRBJ2-7; D gene unclear. Trimming cost V 1 base and J 10 bases, with 14 bases left between them. The CDR3 contains 13 residues. Germline V gene lookup returns CDR1 MGHDK and CDR2 SYGVNS.